Included here is one T cell receptor beta chain sequence, with context. Trimming took 4 bases from V and 2 from J; bases not matched to a gene: 13. CDR1 and CDR2 from the germline V gene are SGHKS and YYEKEE (reference sequence). The CDR3 contains 17 residues. Using its own MiXCR run on the RT-PCR reads, TCRdb lists one record per CDR3 protein. Among more than 550,000 distinct CDR3 sequences, 13% to 15% were seen once, and the ten largest hold roughly 4%. The chain is built from TRBV5-5 and TRBJ2-5; TRBD2 matches at 8 bases. The source is a female donor in good health, serving as a healthy control. The sample taken for sequencing was memory CD4+ T cells from blood. CDR3 bases: TGTGCCAGCAGCCTCCTCGGTGGCGGGAGGTTTCAAGAGACCCAGTACTTC. Its translation: CASSLLGGGRFQETQYF.